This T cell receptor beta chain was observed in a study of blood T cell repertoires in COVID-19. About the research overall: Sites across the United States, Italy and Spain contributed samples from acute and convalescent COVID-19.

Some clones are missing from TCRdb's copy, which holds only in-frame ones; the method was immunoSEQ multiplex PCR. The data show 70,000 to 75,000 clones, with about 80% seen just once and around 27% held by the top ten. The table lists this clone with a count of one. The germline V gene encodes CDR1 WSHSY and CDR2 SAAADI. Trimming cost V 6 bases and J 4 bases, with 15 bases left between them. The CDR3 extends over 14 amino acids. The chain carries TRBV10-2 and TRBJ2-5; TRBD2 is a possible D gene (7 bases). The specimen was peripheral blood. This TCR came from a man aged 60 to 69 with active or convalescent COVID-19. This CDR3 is CASRDTGRGETQYF. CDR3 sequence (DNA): TGCGCCAGCAGAGATACAGGGAGGGGAGAGACCCAGTACTTC.